This TCR beta chain stems from a study of blood T cell repertoires in COVID-19. The wider study: Some COVID-19 samples were acute and others convalescent; all came from the United States, Italy and Spain. Nucleic acid was either cDNA or gDNA, and it came from T cells, B-cell-depleted T cells, or PBMCs.

In the authors' methods: Cell counts per sample came from amplifying reference gene primers. Using immunoSEQ multiplex PCR, the repertoire was profiled, and TCRdb retains in-frame clones only, with some absent. V and J calls and clone size are as listed in that table; D and trimming were resolved from the DNA. The sample yields 100,000 to 150,000 clones, around 83% seen once. V was cut by 2 bases and J by 0 bases, with 16 bases left in between. CDR3 length: 17 residues. CDR1 KGHSH and CDR2 LQKENI come from the germline V gene. V usage is TRBV18 and J usage is TRBJ1-1; the D gene is possibly TRBD1 (6 bases). The receptor's source is a man in his forties or fifties with active or convalescent COVID-19. The sequencing sample was made of peripheral blood. The DNA for the CDR3 is TGTGCCAGCTCACCAGGGGGCCAGAGCACCATGAACACTGAAGCTTTCTTT. Translation gives CASSPGGQSTMNTEAFF. The entire variable domain, with the rest obtained from reference TRBV18 and TRBJ1-1, is as follows: NAGVMQNPRHLVRRRGQEARLRCSPMKGHSHVYWYRQLPEEGLKFMVYLQKENIIDESGMPKERFSAEFPKEGPSILRIQQVVRGDSAAYFCASSPGGQSTMNTEAFFGQGTRLTVV.